Following are 14 T cell receptor beta chains from one sample sequenced in a study of blood T cell repertoires in COVID-19. The table came from immunoSEQ multiplex PCR; TCRdb's copy has only in-frame clones and leaves some out. The sample consists of nearly 200,000 clones, roughly 90% of them appearing once. The specimen was peripheral blood. These receptors were taken from a woman aged 40 to 55 who had recovered from COVID-19.

The chain carries TRBV28 and TRBJ2-7; 7 bases align to TRBD1. The length of the CDR3 is 14 residues. Trimming removed 5 bases from V and 2 bases from J; junction bases left unmatched: 6. The germline V gene encodes CDR1 MDHEN and CDR2 SYDVKM. The CDR3 region is CASSRSGQTYEQYF. CDR3 nucleotides: TGTGCCAGCAGTAGATCGGGACAGACCTACGAGCAGTACTTC.

The gene calls are TRBV6-6 and TRBJ2-1; D might be TRBD1 (6 bases). The CDR3 extends over 12 amino acids. V was cut by 7 bases and J by 7 bases, with 11 bases left in between. The germline CDR1 and CDR2 sequences are MNHNY and SVGAGI (reference sequence). The CDR3 sequence is CASTPQGNEQFF. The CDR3 nucleotides read TGTGCCAGCACCCCGCAGGGGAATGAGCAGTTCTTC.

As regards this clone: A much larger clone sits a single nucleotide away, making a read error possible. The chain employs TRBV10-3 and TRBJ2-1; 10 nucleotides match TRBD2. V lost 2 bases to trimming and J lost 7 bases; unmatched junction nucleotides: 2. CDR1 and CDR2 (germline): ENHRY, SYGVKD. The CDR3 sequence is 14 residues long. Here the CDR3 DNA reads TGTGCCATCAGTGAGGCTAGCGGGAGAAATGAGCAGTTCTTC. This translates into CAISEASGRNEQFF.

The rearrangement uses TRBV16 and TRBJ2-1; 9 bases are shared with TRBD2. J was trimmed by 7 bases and V by 5 bases; bases with no gene match: 6. This CDR3 contains 14 residues. CDR1 and CDR2 from the germline V gene are KGHSY and FQNENV. The CDR3 DNA follows: TGTGCCAGCAGCGACAGCGGGAGGAGTAATGAGCAGTTCTTC. This encodes CASSDSGRSNEQFF.

The chain links TRBV3-1 (or the pseudogene TRBV3-2) to TRBJ2-1; 7 nucleotides line up with TRBD1. CDR1 and CDR2 from the germline V gene are LGHDT and YNNKEL (reference sequence). V lost 4 bases to trimming and J lost 6 bases; unmatched junction nucleotides: 6. This CDR3 has 14 residues. CDR3 residues: CASSRNTGANEQFF. The CDR3, as DNA: TGTGCCAGCAGCCGAAATACAGGGGCCAATGAGCAGTTCTTC.

The rearrangement links TRBV5-1 to TRBJ2-1, with 8 bases fitting TRBD2. Trimming removed 4 bases from V and 3 bases from J; junction bases left unmatched: 6. Germline V gene data show CDR1 as SGHRS and CDR2 as YFSETQ. CDR3 size: 15 residues. The CDR3 reads CASSQSGTSYNEQFF. In DNA, the CDR3 is TGCGCCAGCAGCCAATCCGGGACTAGCTACAATGAGCAGTTCTTC. Looking up the rest from reference TRBV5-1 and TRBJ2-1 gives the full variable domain: KAGVTQTPRYLIKTRGQQVTLSCSPISGHRSVSWYQQTPGQGLQFLFEYFSETQRNKGNFPGRFSGRQFSNSRSEMNVSTLELGDSALYLCASSQSGTSYNEQFFGPGTRLTVL.

This clone appeared once. This chain joins TRBV5-1 and TRBJ2-7; 7 bases are shared with TRBD1. The CDR3 is made up of 14 amino acids. V gave up 4 bases and J gave up 0 bases; unmatched junction bases: 4. Per the germline V gene, CDR1 is SGHRS and CDR2 is YFSETQ. The CDR3 region is CASSKDRSSYEQYF. The CDR3 bases are TGCGCCAGCAGCAAGGACAGGAGCTCCTACGAGCAGTACTTC.

The J gene is TRBJ2-7, the V gene TRBV7-2; 8 nucleotides match TRBD2. In germline, CDR1 is SGHTA, CDR2 FQGNSA. The V gene end was trimmed by 5 bases and the J gene end by 0 bases; junction bases not matched to a gene: 6. The CDR3 extends over 15 amino acids. CDR3 sequence reads: CASSTNSGASYEQYF. In DNA form, the CDR3 reads TGTGCCAGCAGCACAAATAGCGGGGCCTCCTACGAGCAGTACTTC. Full variable domain (rest looked up from reference TRBV7-2 and TRBJ2-7): GAGVSQSPSNKVTEKGKDVELRCDPISGHTALYWYRQSLGQGLEFLIYFQGNSAPDKSGLPSDRFSAERTGGSVSTLTIQRTQQEDSAVYLCASSTNSGASYEQYFGPGTRLTVT.

The chain is built from TRBV15 and TRBJ2-3; D is perhaps TRBD2 (5 bases). V lost 3 bases and J lost 5, with 24 bases in between. There are 18 residues in the CDR3. Germline V lookup: CDR1 LNHNV, CDR2 YYDKDF (reference sequence). The DNA of the CDR3 is TGTGCCACCAGCAGGCAAGCCGTAGCGCCCAGACCCCTAGATACGCAGTATTTT. It yields the protein CATSRQAVAPRPLDTQYF.

This clone was seen just once. The chain recombines TRBV2 with TRBJ2-3; 10 positions agree with TRBD1. Germline CDR1 SNHLY, CDR2 FYNNEI. The CDR3 covers 16 residues. The V segment lost 4 bases and the J segment 5 bases; nucleotides outside the gene matches: 9. The CDR3 spells CASSGADRGLGDTQYF. CDR3 in DNA: TGTGCCAGCAGTGGAGCCGACAGGGGGCTTGGAGATACGCAGTATTTT.

This sequence joins TRBV6-5 and TRBJ1-2; D uncertain. The V and J ends lost 6 bases and 4 bases respectively, with 12 bases between them. The CDR3 loop spans 13 amino acids. Per germline, CDR1 MNHEY and CDR2 SVGAGI. The CDR3 bases are TGTGCCAGCAGATTCGGGGTTGCCTATGGCTACACCTTC. Translating gives CASRFGVAYGYTF.

This chain connects TRBV6-2 or TRBV6-3 to TRBJ2-3; TRBD2 aligns across 7 bases. Germline V CDR1 and CDR2: MNHEY, SVGEGT. CDR3 length: 15 amino acids. J gave up 5 bases and V 2 bases, and 7 bases lay outside the gene matches. CDR3 sequence reads: CASSYDGRIGDTQYF. In nucleotides, the CDR3 is TGTGCCAGCAGTTACGACGGGAGGATAGGAGATACGCAGTATTTT.

This clone was recorded once. The CDR3 sequence is CASSSTSGYSRTQYF. The CDR3, as DNA: TGTGCCAGCAGTTCCACTAGCGGGTACTCACGGACGCAGTATTTT. V usage is TRBV27 and J usage is TRBJ2-3; 9 nucleotides line up with TRBD2. CDR1 is MNHEY and CDR2 is SMNVEV in the germline V gene (reference sequence). V dropped 4 bases and J dropped 9; count of bases not matched to a gene: 11. The CDR3 is 15 amino acids.

This clone was recorded a few times. The chain recombines TRBV19 with TRBJ1-5; D may be TRBD1 (5 bases). Germline V CDR1 and CDR2: LNHDA, SQIVND (reference sequence). Trimming shortened V by 4 bases and J by 10 bases, and 14 bases separated the two germline ends. The CDR3 totals 13 residues. The CDR3 here is CASSTLQESPQHF. CDR3 DNA sequence: TGTGCCAGTAGTACCCTACAGGAATCTCCCCAGCATTTT.